The 22 T cell receptor beta chains presented below share a single source sample, sequenced in a study of cytomegalovirus exposure and HLA in healthy donors. PCR used 60 Vbeta primers and 13 Jbeta primers. Some clones are missing from TCRdb's copy, which holds only in-frame ones; the method was immunoSEQ multiplex PCR. The table includes over 100,000 clones, approximately 70% detected once. Sequencing was carried out using PBMCs. The source is a man in his forties in good health and CMV-seronegative.

This chain links TRBV5-5 with TRBJ2-7; possibly TRBD1 for D (5 bases). The CDR3 has 16 amino acids. CDR1 and CDR2 from the germline V gene are SGHKS and YYEKEE (reference sequence). Trimming removed 0 bases from V and 3 bases from J, with 16 bases in between. Here the CDR3 DNA reads TGTGCCAGCAGCTTGGAAGCCCGGACAAAAGACTACGAGCAGTACTTC. This sequence encodes CASSLEARTKDYEQYF.

The chain uses TRBV4-3 and TRBJ2-1, with 7 positions matching TRBD1. J lost 4 bases, V lost 5 bases, and 8 bases had no gene match. The CDR3 extends over 15 amino acids. Germline V lookup: CDR1 LGHNA, CDR2 YSLEER. CDR3 DNA: TGCGCCAGCAGCGTAGAAAAGACAGGGTACAATGAGCAGTTCTTC. It translates to CASSVEKTGYNEQFF.

This clone was counted between two and nine times. The chain uses TRBV11-3 and TRBJ2-6, with 8 positions matching TRBD2. CDR1 is SGHNT, CDR2 YENEEA, per germline. J was trimmed by 3 bases and V by 4 bases; bases with no gene match: 17. This CDR3 region has 20 residues. Here the CDR3 reads CASSYISSGTRMDGANVLTF. As DNA, the CDR3 is TGTGCCAGCAGCTACATATCTTCCGGGACTAGGATGGATGGGGCCAACGTCCTGACTTTC.

The gene calls are TRBV10-3 and TRBJ1-1; D is undetermined. Germline assignment: CDR1 ENHRY and CDR2 SYGVKD. V lost 11 bases and J 1 base, leaving 11 bases between the germline ends. There are 12 residues in the CDR3. CDR3 loop: CAVSVGNTEAFF. For the CDR3, the DNA is TGTGCCGTATCAGTTGGGAACACTGAAGCTTTCTTT.

This clone was seen a few times. The chain uses TRBV28 and TRBJ2-7; D may be TRBD1 (6 bases). V gave up 2 bases and J gave up 2 bases, with 13 bases separating them. In germline, CDR1 is MDHEN, CDR2 SYDVKM. The CDR3 covers 15 residues. CDR3 residues: CASSLVRGSTYEQYF. The CDR3 DNA sequence: TGTGCCAGCAGTTTAGTTAGGGGGTCTACCTACGAGCAGTACTTC. The whole variable domain, filled in from reference TRBV28 and TRBJ2-7, reads DVKVTQSSRYLVKRTGEKVFLECVQDMDHENMFWYRQDPGLGLRLIYFSYDVKMKEKGDIPEGYSVSREKKERFSLILESASTNQTSMYLCASSLVRGSTYEQYFGPGTRLTVT.

This clone was observed a few times. This sequence joins TRBV7-8 and TRBJ1-2; 9 nucleotides align to TRBD1. The junction had 10 bases not matched to a gene; V was cut back by 1 base and J by 4 bases. Germline-derived CDR1 and CDR2 are SGHVS and FQNEAQ. The CDR3 runs to 17 residues. The CDR3 reads CASSLEWGQGGGYGYTF. CDR3 coding DNA: TGTGCCAGCAGCTTAGAGTGGGGACAGGGCGGGGGCTATGGCTACACCTTC.

This clone was recorded a few times. The rearrangement uses TRBV30 and TRBJ2-3, with D unresolved. V was cut by 0 bases and J by 1 base, with 8 bases left in between. This CDR3 is built from 14 residues. Per germline, CDR1 GTSNPN and CDR2 SVGIG (reference sequence). CDR3 bases: TGTGCCTGGAGTGTACTCCTAGGCACAGATACGCAGTATTTT. Translation: CAWSVLLGTDTQYF.

The J gene is TRBJ2-7, the V gene TRBV7-9; 8 bases are shared with TRBD2. The CDR3 covers 19 residues. Germline-derived CDR1 and CDR2 are SEHNR and FQNEAQ (reference sequence). The V and J ends lost 4 bases and 0 bases, in that order; junction bases with no gene match: 17. The CDR3 spells CASSSSSQRESVYSYEQYF. CDR3 coding DNA: TGTGCCAGCAGCTCCAGTTCGCAGCGGGAGTCGGTTTACTCCTACGAGCAGTACTTC. Full variable domain (rest looked up from reference TRBV7-9 and TRBJ2-7): DTGVSQNPRHKITKRGQNVTFRCDPISEHNRLYWYRQTLGQGPEFLTYFQNEAQLEKSRLLSDRFSAERPKGSFSTLEIQRTEQGDSAMYLCASSSSSQRESVYSYEQYFGPGTRLTVT.

The V call is TRBV7-8, the J call TRBJ1-1; 9 bases match TRBD1. Trimming cost V 4 bases and J 4 bases; bases outside gene matches: 7. CDR1 SGHVS and CDR2 FQNEAQ come from the germline V gene. The CDR3 contains 15 residues. The DNA of the CDR3 is TGTGCCAGCAGCTCGACAGGGGGACGGAGCACTGAAGCTTTCTTT. This translates into CASSSTGGRSTEAFF. Supplemented by reference TRBV7-8 and TRBJ1-1, the full variable domain reads GAGVSQSPRYKVAKRGQDVALRCDPISGHVSLFWYQQALGQGPEFLTYFQNEAQLDKSGLPSDRFFAERPEGSVSTLKIQRTQQEDSAVYLCASSSTGGRSTEAFFGQGTRLTVV.

The chain is built from TRBV11-2 and TRBJ1-5; 7 bases agree with TRBD1. CDR1 SGHAT and CDR2 FQNNGV come from the germline V gene. The J segment lost 7 bases and the V segment lost 5 bases, leaving 5 bases of the junction unmatched. CDR3 length: 13 amino acids. The CDR3, as DNA: TGTGCCAGCAGCCAAGACAGGGCCCAGCCCCAGCATTTT. Protein sequence: CASSQDRAQPQHF.

This clone has a single count. At one end the junction does not follow the germline gene, possibly because of a read error. The J gene is TRBJ2-2, the V gene TRBV7-7; 13 nucleotides agree with TRBD2. The CDR3 covers 16 residues. Germline-derived CDR1 and CDR2 are SSHAT and FNYEAQ (reference sequence). CDR3 sequence: CASSPRTSGGSGELFF. CDR3 coding DNA: TGTGCTAGCAGCCCCCGGACTAGCGGGGGTTCTGGGGAGCTGTTTTTT.

The rearrangement uses TRBV5-1 and TRBJ2-7, with 7 bases identical to TRBD1. This CDR3 is 14 amino acids long. The trim removed 0 bases at V and 4 bases at J, leaving 4 bases unmatched. Germline CDR1 and CDR2: SGHRS and YFSETQ. CDR3 in amino acids: CASSLAGQLYEQYF. The CDR3 nucleotides read TGCGCCAGCAGCTTGGCGGGACAGCTATACGAGCAGTACTTC.

This chain uses TRBV4-1 with TRBJ2-3; D might be TRBD1 (6 bases). CDR1 and CDR2 from the germline V gene are MGHRA and YSYEKL. V gave up 0 bases and J gave up 3 bases, with 19 bases separating them. This CDR3 contains 18 residues. The CDR3 region has the DNA TGCGCCAGCAGCCAAGAAGGAATGCGAGGGGGACGAACAGATACGCAGTATTTT. It codes for CASSQEGMRGGRTDTQYF.

V and J are TRBV5-1 and TRBJ1-1; TRBD1 might be the D (5 bases). The CDR3 runs to 13 residues. V gave up 4 bases and J gave up 8 bases, with 15 bases separating them. The V gene's germline CDR1 is SGHRS and CDR2 YFSETQ. The CDR3 region is CASSRMQGLEAFF. Written as DNA, the CDR3 is TGCGCCAGCAGCCGGATGCAGGGACTGGAAGCTTTCTTT. Full variable domain (remainder filled in from reference TRBV5-1 and TRBJ1-1): KAGVTQTPRYLIKTRGQQVTLSCSPISGHRSVSWYQQTPGQGLQFLFEYFSETQRNKGNFPGRFSGRQFSNSRSEMNVSTLELGDSALYLCASSRMQGLEAFFGQGTRLTVV.

This clone was counted between two and nine times. This rearrangement joins TRBV7-9 to TRBJ2-3, with 7 bases fitting TRBD1. The V gene end was trimmed by 4 bases and the J gene end by 3 bases; junction bases not matched to a gene: 7. This CDR3 spans 15 amino acids. Germline V gene lookup returns CDR1 SEHNR and CDR2 FQNEAQ (reference sequence). The CDR3 bases are TGTGCCAGCAGCTCACTACAGGGACAGACAGATACGCAGTATTTT. Its protein is CASSSLQGQTDTQYF. The full variable domain, with the rest looked up from reference TRBV7-9 and TRBJ2-3, is DTGVSQNPRHKITKRGQNVTFRCDPISEHNRLYWYRQTLGQGPEFLTYFQNEAQLEKSRLLSDRFSAERPKGSFSTLEIQRTEQGDSAMYLCASSSLQGQTDTQYFGPGTRLTVL.

The V gene is TRBV28, the J gene TRBJ2-7; 11 bases fit TRBD2. The CDR3 has 15 amino acids. The germline V gene has CDR1 MDHEN and CDR2 SYDVKM. V gave up 4 bases and J gave up 7 bases; unmatched junction bases: 9. CDR3 loop: CASSSLAGGRREQYF. The CDR3 DNA follows: TGTGCCAGCAGTTCCCTAGCGGGGGGAAGAAGGGAGCAGTACTTC. The full variable domain, its missing parts supplied by reference TRBV28 and TRBJ2-7, is DVKVTQSSRYLVKRTGEKVFLECVQDMDHENMFWYRQDPGLGLRLIYFSYDVKMKEKGDIPEGYSVSREKKERFSLILESASTNQTSMYLCASSSLAGGRREQYFGPGTRLTVT.

The chain couples TRBV7-9 to TRBJ1-1; TRBD1 matches 10 bases. Germline loops: CDR1 SEHNR, CDR2 FQNEAQ (reference sequence). V dropped 5 bases and J dropped 1; count of bases not matched to a gene: 4. This CDR3 has 15 amino acids. CDR3 in amino acids: CASSPDRGTNTEAFF. DNA of the CDR3: TGTGCCAGCAGCCCGGACAGGGGGACGAACACTGAAGCTTTCTTT.

CDR3 sequence (DNA): TGCAGCGTTGTGAGGAGGAACAATGAGCAGTTCTTC. The encoded protein is CSVVRRNNEQFF. The V gene is TRBV29-1, the J gene TRBJ2-1, with a tentative D call TRBD2 (5 bases). The V end lost 4 bases, the J end lost 5 bases, and 9 bases lay between the germline ends. Germline V gene lookup returns CDR1 SQVTM and CDR2 ANQGSEA. The CDR3 runs to 12 residues.

The CDR3 region is CASSQDRGGATDTQYF. CDR3 sequence (DNA): TGCGCCAGCAGCCAAGATCGTGGCGGGGCGACAGATACGCAGTATTTT. The chain recombines TRBV4-3 with TRBJ2-3, with D tentatively TRBD2 (6 bases). From germline, CDR1 is LGHNA and CDR2 YSLEER. This CDR3 region has 16 residues. V lost 0 bases and J 3 bases, leaving 13 bases between the germline ends.

The J gene is TRBJ2-1, the V gene TRBV7-3, with 8 bases aligning to TRBD2. The V gene end was trimmed by 5 bases and the J gene end by 7 bases; junction bases not matched to a gene: 10. CDR1 is SGHTA, CDR2 FQGTGA, per germline. The CDR3 spans 15 residues. The CDR3 nucleotides are TGTGCCAGCAGCCGGGAGGGGCAGGAGGGAAATGAGCAGTTCTTC. This translates into CASSREGQEGNEQFF.

The rearrangement uses TRBV4-1 and TRBJ2-7; D is possibly TRBD1 (6 bases). Trimming took 2 bases from V and 3 from J, leaving 11 bases between them. Germline values: CDR1 MGHRA, CDR2 YSYEKL. The CDR3 spans 14 residues. The CDR3 sequence is CASSQNREHYEQYF. For the CDR3, the DNA is TGCGCCAGCAGCCAAAACAGGGAACACTACGAGCAGTACTTC.

The chain joins TRBV19 to TRBJ2-1, with a tentative D call TRBD1 (6 bases). The CDR3 spans 16 residues. V lost 3 bases, J lost 2 bases, and 14 bases lay in between. CDR1 LNHDA and CDR2 SQIVND come from the germline V gene (reference sequence). The CDR3 region is CASSIRGSGAYNEQFF. In DNA form, the CDR3 reads TGTGCCAGTAGTATCCGCGGGTCAGGGGCCTACAATGAGCAGTTCTTC.